The subject of this entry is one T cell receptor (beta chain). Its antigen is not identified. The data were taken from a study of monozygotic twins with inflammatory bowel disease. General study results and limits: Possibly reflecting limited power, no difference in repertoire similarity was found between concordant and discordant twins. It was in IBD patients that TCRbeta diversity (inverse Simpson) was lower than in healthy co-twins.

Template switching introduced UMIs that contain a 6-nucleotide sample barcode. TCRdb reprocessed the 5' RACE reads and reports one entry per CDR3 protein, with no DNA. This sample's table reports 150,000 to 200,000 distinct CDR3 sequences. Germline assignment: CDR1 MRHNA and CDR2 SNTAGT. The CDR3 covers 17 residues. The TCR originated in a human donor with ulcerative colitis or Crohn's disease, or a healthy co-twin of an affected twin (not recorded which). The chain joins TRBV6-4 to TRBJ2-5; TCRdb's D call, TRBD2, is unchecked because there is no DNA. Sample: blood. The CDR3 protein is CASSDPRLAGHEETQYF.